This T cell receptor beta chain was identified in a study of molecular identifiers for immune sequencing clone quantification. Looking at the study overall: In replicates, RNA from approximately 20,000 or 98,000 naive CD8 cells was divided five ways and four parts were sequenced.

TCRdb re-called the PCR reads with MiXCR, one entry per CDR3 protein. Of about 640,000 distinct CDR3 sequences in the sample, approximately 20% were seen once. Germline-derived CDR1 and CDR2 are DFQATT and SNEGSKA (reference sequence). V lost 0 bases to trimming and J lost 6 bases, with 20 bases between them. The CDR3 sequence is 16 residues long. This clonotype was counted between two and nine times. This TCR was recovered from a human donor in good health. Some libraries in this study had Jurkat cell RNA spiked in. The rearrangement joins TRBV20-1 to TRBJ1-2; D may be TRBD1 (5 bases). The sequenced sample consisted of naive CD8+ T cells from blood, with Jurkat cell RNA spiked in. The subset denotes: FACS-sorted CD8+CD4-CCR7+CD45RA+ naive T cells. CDR3 in amino acids: CSARDLGTGVGDGYTF. The CDR3 DNA sequence: TGCAGTGCTAGAGATCTAGGAACAGGCGTTGGGGATGGCTACACCTTC.